This T cell receptor (beta chain) emerged from a study of cytomegalovirus exposure and HLA in healthy donors. The PCR used 60 Vbeta and 13 Jbeta primers. Sequencing used immunoSEQ multiplex PCR; TCRdb keeps in-frame clones, though not all of them. The sample records about 160,000 clones, about 80% being singletons. The source is a man between 50 and 59 years old in good health and CMV-seropositive. Material: PBMCs.

CDR3 amino acids: CASTLTGGKISLHF. In DNA form, the CDR3 reads TGTGCCAGCACCTTGACAGGGGGTAAGATATCCCTCCACTTT. This sequence joins TRBV28 and TRBJ1-6; 9 bases match TRBD1. Germline-derived CDR1 and CDR2 are MDHEN and SYDVKM. J lost 14 bases, V lost 7 bases, and 12 bases had no gene match. The CDR3 runs to 14 residues. The full variable domain, completed using reference TRBV28 and TRBJ1-6, is DVKVTQSSRYLVKRTGEKVFLECVQDMDHENMFWYRQDPGLGLRLIYFSYDVKMKEKGDIPEGYSVSREKKERFSLILESASTNQTSMYLCASTLTGGKISLHFGNGTRLTVT.